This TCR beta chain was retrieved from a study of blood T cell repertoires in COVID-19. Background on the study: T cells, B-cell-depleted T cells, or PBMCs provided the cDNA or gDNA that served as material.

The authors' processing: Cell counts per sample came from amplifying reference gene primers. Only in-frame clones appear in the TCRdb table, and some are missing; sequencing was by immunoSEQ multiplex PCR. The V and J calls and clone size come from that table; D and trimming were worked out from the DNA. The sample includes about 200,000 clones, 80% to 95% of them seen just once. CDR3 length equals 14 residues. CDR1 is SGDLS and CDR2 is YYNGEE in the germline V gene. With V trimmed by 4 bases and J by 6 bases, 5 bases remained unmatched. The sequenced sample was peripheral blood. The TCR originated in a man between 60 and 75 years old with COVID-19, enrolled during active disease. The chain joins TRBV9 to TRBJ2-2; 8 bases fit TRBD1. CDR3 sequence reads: CASSTRTGSGELFF. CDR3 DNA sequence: TGTGCCAGCAGCACCCGGACAGGGTCCGGGGAGCTGTTTTTT.